Included here is one T cell receptor beta chain sequence, with context. The target antigen is unknown. One end of the junction fails to match germline, which may point to a read error. These data are taken from a study of OX40 agonist ivuxolimab in advanced cancers. Study background: Subjects had a mean age of around 63 years, with a range of 23 to 79; more than 75% were male.

Libraries were prepared by immunoSEQ multiplex PCR; TCRdb keeps only in-frame clonotypes and omits some of them. This table holds about 74,000 clones, approximately 85% found once. The CDR3 runs 15 residues. Looked up from germline, CDR1 is SSHAT and CDR2 is FNYEAQ (reference sequence). General study findings and limits: At 0.1 to 3.0 mg/kg and by week 6, CD4+ and CD8+ T cells in the blood had expanded clonally.

The chain uses TRBV7-7 and TRBJ1-2; D gene ambiguous. The clonotype comes from an adult with an advanced solid tumor such as melanoma, head and neck, liver or kidney cancer. The sample in question was CD4+ or CD8+ T cells sorted from blood, obtained in a trial of the OX40 agonist ivuxolimab. In DNA, the CDR3 is TGTGCTAGCAGCTTGGTCTCCCACTCCCTCTATGGCTACACCTTC. Translating gives CASSLVSHSLYGYTF.